This T cell receptor (beta chain) was found in a study of blood T cell repertoires in COVID-19. Study-wide background: Collection of acute and convalescent COVID-19 samples took place in the United States, Italy and Spain. Sample material is recorded as cDNA or gDNA derived from T cells, B-cell-depleted T cells, or PBMCs.

Authors' processing steps: By means of reference gene primer amplification, nucleated cell counts were estimated. Method: immunoSEQ multiplex PCR; TCRdb's copy keeps in-frame clones and lacks some. For V, J and clone size, that table is used; D and trimming come from the DNA. The sample holds 220,000 or so clones, 80% to 85% seen once. The CDR3 spans 15 residues. Trimming took off 0 bases at V and 5 bases at J, with 14 bases between the two ends. Germline V gives CDR1 MNHEY, CDR2 SVGAGI. V gene TRBV6-5 combines with J gene TRBJ2-7; D gene uncertain. This receptor was taken from a woman in her fifties or sixties with acute or convalescent COVID-19. Sequencing was carried out using peripheral blood. The CDR3 is CASSYSERPENEQYF. CDR3 DNA sequence: TGTGCCAGCAGTTACTCTGAGCGACCTGAGAACGAGCAGTACTTC.